The next 2 T cell receptor beta chains were all read from a single sample in a study of beta chain features in type 1 diabetes. The whole isolated RNA underwent reverse transcription, so sequencing captured expressed TCRB transcripts. The data were produced by immunoSEQ multiplex PCR, yet TCRdb's version contains in-frame clones alone and is incomplete. Of roughly 150,000 clones in the sample, roughly 8% were seen once. Study-level results: Shorter TCRB CDR3s, moderately but significantly so, marked every one of the four CD4+ subsets in Type 1 diabetes patients.

These receptors are not linked to any known antigen. Sequenced: central memory CD4+ T cells from blood. These receptors all come from a woman aged 40-49 years with type 1 diabetes.

This clone was counted a few times. The chain employs TRBV7-9 and TRBJ2-7; weak D call: TRBD2 (6 bases). The CDR3 has 14 amino acids. The germline CDR1 and CDR2 sequences are SEHNR and FQNEAQ (reference sequence). Trimming removed 6 bases from V and 6 bases from J, with 18 bases in between. The CDR3 here is CASRPIAAKGEQYF. The CDR3 DNA reads as TGTGCCAGCAGGCCGATAGCGGCCAAGGGCGAGCAGTACTTC.

This chain joins TRBV7-2 and TRBJ1-5; D perhaps matches TRBD1 (5 bases). The CDR3 is 15 amino acids. Trimming removed 5 bases at V and 2 bases at J, with 13 bases between. Germline V gene sequence: CDR1 SGHTA, CDR2 FQGNSA. CDR3 coding DNA: TGTGCCAGCAGCCCCCCAGGGATCCGCAATCAGCCCCAGCATTTT. Amino acids: CASSPPGIRNQPQHF.